The rows below give T cell receptor beta chains drawn from one sample of a study of CD8 T cells in ankylosing spondylitis. Via MiXCR, TCRdb re-called the 5' RACE reads, giving one row per CDR3 protein. The table records about 390,000 distinct CDR3 sequences, about 22% of them present only once. Sequences were obtained from blood, either unsorted or a sorted T cell fraction (not recorded which). These receptors came from a male donor with ankylosing spondylitis. Both conserved end residues are part of each CDR3. A D gene is named only where the DNA matches it firmly. Not all rows give a size; the values are once, few, many and, for expanded clones, a class.

len	abundance	d_gene	v_gene	j_gene	CDR3nt	CDR3aa
16	few	TRBD2	TRBV11-2	TRBJ2-1	TGTGCCAGCAGCTTAGGAGCGGGGGGGACACACAATGAGCAGTTCTTC	CASSLGAGGTHNEQFF
15	-	-	TRBV9	TRBJ1-1	TGTGCCAGCAGCTCCGGGCCGGAGCATAACACTGAAGCTTTCTTT	CASSSGPEHNTEAFF
13	many	-	TRBV7-6	TRBJ1-6	TGTGCCAGCAGCCCTGGGGGGAACTCACCCCTCCACTTT	CASSPGGNSPLHF
14	many	TRBD2	TRBV29-1	TRBJ2-1	TGCAGCGTTGGAGCGGGGGGAGGTAGCAATGAGCAGTTCTTC	CSVGAGGGSNEQFF
13	few	-	TRBV13	TRBJ2-7	TGTGCCAGCAGCCTAAGACAGGTCTACGAGCAGTACTTC	CASSLRQVYEQYF
11	-	-	TRBV4-2	TRBJ2-2	TGTGCCAGCAGTACCGCCGGGGAGCTGTTTTTT	CASSTAGELFF
13	few	-	TRBV12-3/TRBV12-4	TRBJ1-2	TGTGCCAGCAGTCTCTACGGACAGAAGGCCTACACCTTC	CASSLYGQKAYTF
15	few	TRBD1	TRBV10-3	TRBJ2-7	TGTGCCATCCGACCTGCGACAGGGAGCTCCTACGAGCAGTACTTC	CAIRPATGSSYEQYF
16	few	TRBD2	TRBV18	TRBJ2-1	TGTGCCAGCTCACCGCTAGCGGGAGAAAGGTACAATGAGCAGTTCTTC	CASSPLAGERYNEQFF
16	-	-	TRBV9	TRBJ1-6	TGTGCCAGCAGCCCCCGCGCTAGCTCCTATAATTCACCCCTCCACTTT	CASSPRASSYNSPLHF
16	few	TRBD1	TRBV11-3	TRBJ2-5	TGTGCCAGCAGCATGAGGACAGGGAGGATCGTAGAGACCCAGTACTTC	CASSMRTGRIVETQYF
13	-	-	TRBV25-1	TRBJ2-5	TGTGCCAGCAGTGTTTCGGGAAGAGAGACCCAGTACTTC	CASSVSGRETQYF
14	-	TRBD2	TRBV29-1	TRBJ2-5	TGCAGCGTTGATTACCTAGCGGGAGTTAAGACCCAGTACTTC	CSVDYLAGVKTQYF
11	-	-	TRBV28	TRBJ2-7	TGTGCCAGCACTCACCCATACGAGCAGTACTTC	CASTHPYEQYF
15	few	-	TRBV7-9	TRBJ2-5	TGTGCCAGCAGCTTAGTGGGACCCAGTAAAGAGACCCAGTACTTC	CASSLVGPSKETQYF
12	-	-	TRBV2	TRBJ2-3	TGTGCCAGCACAACTTCACCCCGTACGCAGTATTTT	CASTTSPRTQYF